Below are 30 T cell receptor beta chains sequenced from a single sample in a study of vaccination and CD4 T cells after COVID-19. The Oncomine TCR Beta short-read assay sequenced DNA from cultured CD4+ T cells. MiXCR, applied by TCRdb to the PCR reads, yields one record per CDR3 protein. The table records 4,500 to 7,000 distinct CDR3 sequences, 71% of them present only once. Documented treatment: approximately nine-day PBMC culture with coronavirus spike peptide pools or control peptides (ViraFEST assay). Their recognized antigens are unknown. The sequenced sample consisted of CD4+ T cells from blood, cultured in vitro. These receptors originate from a human donor who had recovered from COVID-19.

This clonotype was seen a handful of times. The V and J genes are TRBV9 and TRBJ1-5; D unresolved. The CDR3 loop spans 17 amino acids. Germline V lookup: CDR1 SGDLS, CDR2 YYNGEE. The V end was cut by 0 bases, the J end by 3 bases, with 16 bases between. The CDR3 bases are TGTGCCAGCAGCGTAGGGCCCACGGGAGAAAACAATCAGCCCCAGCATTTT. Translated, it gives CASSVGPTGENNQPQHF.

V usage is TRBV12-3 or TRBV12-4 and J usage is TRBJ1-1; possibly TRBD1 for D (5 bases). V gave up 2 bases and J gave up 1 base, with 11 bases separating them. CDR3 length: 15 amino acids. CDR3 region: CASSLWGLRNTEAFF. CDR3 DNA: TGTGCCAGCAGTTTATGGGGCTTGAGGAACACTGAAGCTTTCTTT.

The chain joins TRBV21-1 to TRBJ2-3; the D segment call TRBD1 is taken from the table without a DNA check. TRBV21-1 constitutes a pseudogene. There are 17 residues in the CDR3. The CDR3 bases are TGTGCCAGCAGCCTCGAGCCAGGGGGGGGTTTAGGGGATACGCAGTATTTT. Its translation is CASSLEPGGGLGDTQYF.

The chain carries TRBV20-1 and TRBJ2-5; the D gene is possibly TRBD1 (6 bases). From germline, CDR1 is DFQATT and CDR2 SNEGSKA (reference sequence). The CDR3 contains 15 residues. Trimming removed 6 bases from V and 5 bases from J, with 22 bases in between. CDR3 sequence: CSASTFRGMIETQYF. CDR3 nucleotide sequence: TGCAGTGCCTCTACCTTCAGGGGCATGATCGAGACCCAGTACTTC.

This chain joins TRBV6-1 and TRBJ1-2, with D possibly TRBD1 on 5 matching bases. The CDR3 has 15 residues. The germline CDR1 and CDR2 sequences are MNHNS and SASEGT. V was clipped by 2 bases and J by 7 bases, with 17 bases between them. The DNA of the CDR3 is TGTGCCAGCAGTGAATGGGTCGGGGGTTTGGGTGGCTACACCTTC. It codes for CASSEWVGGLGGYTF.

The V gene is TRBV20-1, the J gene TRBJ2-1; 8 bases fit TRBD2. The length of the CDR3 is 14 residues. Per the germline V gene, CDR1 is DFQATT and CDR2 is SNEGSKA (reference sequence). V was pared by 6 bases and J by 6 bases, with 10 bases of the junction left unmatched. The CDR3, as DNA: TGCAGTGCCGCTGGACTAGCCCGCACCAATGAGCAGTTCTTC. Its protein is CSAAGLARTNEQFF.

The chain uses TRBV5-4 and TRBJ2-5; TRBD1 is a possible D gene (5 bases). The CDR3 is 15 amino acids. Germline loops: CDR1 SGHNT, CDR2 YYREEE (reference sequence). Trimming removed 4 bases from V and 4 bases from J, with 17 bases in between. This CDR3 reads CASSLSGWGGETQYF. The CDR3 bases are TGTGCCAGCAGCCTGTCAGGGTGGGGTGGAGAGACCCAGTACTTC.

V gene TRBV19 combines with J gene TRBJ1-4; no firm D call. The V end was cut by 5 bases, the J end by 0 bases, with 10 bases between. The CDR3 is made up of 15 amino acids. CDR1 is LNHDA and CDR2 is SQIVND in the germline V gene (reference sequence). In DNA, the CDR3 is TGTGCCAGTAGTTTTTACACCACAACTAATGAAAAACTGTTTTTT. Protein: CASSFYTTTNEKLFF.

The sample holds one count of this clonotype. This chain joins TRBV9 and TRBJ2-6; no clear D gene. CDR1 and CDR2 from the germline V gene are SGDLS and YYNGEE. Trimming cost V 0 bases and J 0 bases, with 4 bases left between them. CDR3 size: 15 residues. In DNA, the CDR3 is TGTGCCAGCAGCGTAGAGGGCTCTGGGGCCAACGTCCTGACTTTC. Translating gives CASSVEGSGANVLTF.

The chain carries TRBV14 and TRBJ1-2; D ambiguous. V lost 1 base, J lost 2 bases, and 5 bases lay in between. CDR3 length equals 13 residues. The germline gives CDR1 SGHDN, CDR2 FVKESK. The CDR3 spells CASSQGANYGYTF. The CDR3 bases are TGTGCCAGCAGCCAAGGCGCGAACTATGGCTACACCTTC.

This clonotype showed up just a few times. This chain connects TRBV2 to TRBJ1-5; D is unresolved. Germline CDR1 SNHLY, CDR2 FYNNEI. The CDR3 length is 14 residues. The germline V and J ends were trimmed by 8 bases and 7 bases, with 18 bases remaining between them. The CDR3 coding sequence is TGTGCCAGCTCAGGAGGCCTAGCGAGACAGCCCCAGCATTTT. Translating it yields CASSGGLARQPQHF. The variable domain in full, completed from reference TRBV2 and TRBJ1-5, reads EPEVTQTPSHQVTQMGQEVILRCVPISNHLYFYWYRQILGQKVEFLVSFYNNEISEKSEIFDDQFSVERPDGSNFTLKIRSTKLEDSAMYFCASSGGLARQPQHFGDGTRLSIL.

The rearrangement uses TRBV20-1 and TRBJ2-3; D remains unclear. This CDR3 region has 13 residues. Trimming removed 3 bases at V and 4 bases at J, with 11 bases between. Germline loops: CDR1 DFQATT, CDR2 SNEGSKA (reference sequence). CDR3 bases: TGCAGTGCTAGCCCCCGCCCACCAGATACGCAGTATTTT. Translated, it gives CSASPRPPDTQYF.

The chain combines TRBV19 with TRBJ1-2; 9 positions agree with TRBD1. With V trimmed by 5 bases and J by 7 bases, 14 bases remained unmatched. This CDR3 contains 16 residues. CDR1 LNHDA and CDR2 SQIVND come from the germline V gene (reference sequence). The CDR3 nucleotides read TGTGCCAGTAGTTACCGCACCCTGGACAGGGGTGGTGGCTACACCTTC. Its translation is CASSYRTLDRGGGYTF.

The chain has TRBV2 and TRBJ1-2, with D possibly matching TRBD1 (5 bases). The CDR3 contains 15 residues. Trimming took 1 base from V and 2 from J, leaving 11 bases between them. The germline CDR1 and CDR2 sequences are SNHLY and FYNNEI. CDR3 DNA sequence: TGTGCCAGCAGTGAAGGGGGTCAGGGAAACTATGGCTACACCTTC. Its translation is CASSEGGQGNYGYTF.

The chain couples TRBV20-1 to TRBJ2-7; TRBD1 or TRBD2 may be the D gene (5 bases each). Germline V lookup: CDR1 DFQATT, CDR2 SNEGSKA (reference sequence). Trimming removed 3 bases at V and 0 bases at J, with 15 bases between. The CDR3 is 15 amino acids. The CDR3 bases are TGCAGTGCTAGGGACGACAGAGGGGACTCCTACGAGCAGTACTTC. This encodes CSARDDRGDSYEQYF.

The chain recombines TRBV28 with TRBJ1-1; no clear D. Germline V gene data show CDR1 as MDHEN and CDR2 as SYDVKM. The V end was cut by 2 bases, the J end by 0 bases, with 7 bases between. This CDR3 contains 14 residues. The CDR3 reads CASSLAEMNTEAFF. The DNA for the CDR3 is TGTGCCAGCAGTTTAGCAGAGATGAACACTGAAGCTTTCTTT.

The chain uses TRBV19 and TRBJ1-5, with D unclear. Deletions cut 6 bases from V and 5 bases from J, with 11 bases between. Germline lookup yields CDR1 LNHDA and CDR2 SQIVND (reference sequence). The CDR3 has 13 amino acids. CDR3 DNA: TGTGCCAGTAGGGGTTGGGAGTATCAGCCCCAGCATTTT. Translating it yields CASRGWEYQPQHF.

The chain uses TRBV7-2 and TRBJ2-3; 9 bases match TRBD2. The V and J ends lost 6 bases and 2 bases, in that order; junction bases with no gene match: 6. Germline CDR1 and CDR2: SGHTA and FQGNSA. The length of the CDR3 is 15 residues. The CDR3 here is CASRVAGAPTDTQYF. The CDR3 coding sequence is TGTGCCAGCAGGGTAGCGGGAGCCCCCACAGATACGCAGTATTTT.

The chain is built from TRBV7-8 and TRBJ2-2; D is uncertain. Germline loops: CDR1 SGHVS, CDR2 FQNEAQ. The CDR3 extends over 14 amino acids. V was shortened by 5 bases and J by 1 base, with 8 bases between the two germline ends. The CDR3 bases are TGTGCCAGCAGCCCAAACGTGAACACCGGGGAGCTGTTTTTT. It yields the protein CASSPNVNTGELFF.

The V and J genes are TRBV20-1 and TRBJ2-2; D call uncertain. The germline V gene has CDR1 DFQATT and CDR2 SNEGSKA (reference sequence). Trimming removed 8 bases at V and 0 bases at J, with 10 bases between. The length of the CDR3 is 13 residues. Here the CDR3 DNA reads TGCAGTACCGGACCGCCGAACACCGGGGAGCTGTTTTTT. This gives the protein CSTGPPNTGELFF.

The chain employs TRBV28 and TRBJ1-5; D is possibly TRBD1 (5 bases). Trimming took off 3 bases at V and 5 bases at J, with 8 bases between the two ends. Germline V gene lookup returns CDR1 MDHEN and CDR2 SYDVKM. CDR3 length: 13 residues. The CDR3 coding sequence is TGTGCCAGCAGTTTGGGGACCTATCAGCCCCAGCATTTT. Translation: CASSLGTYQPQHF.

This chain connects TRBV11-2 to TRBJ2-5, with 8 bases fitting TRBD1. The CDR3 covers 12 residues. The V segment lost 5 bases and the J segment 10 bases; nucleotides outside the gene matches: 6. Germline V gene lookup returns CDR1 SGHAT and CDR2 FQNNGV. The CDR3 region is CASSLQGVSQYF. CDR3 bases: TGTGCCAGCAGCCTACAGGGGGTGAGCCAGTACTTC.

The chain couples TRBV28 to TRBJ1-5, with 8 bases aligning to TRBD1. Germline-derived CDR1 and CDR2 are MDHEN and SYDVKM. V was pared by 6 bases and J by 1 base, with 8 bases of the junction left unmatched. The CDR3 has 16 residues. This CDR3 is CASRARGLRSNQPQHF. DNA of the CDR3: TGTGCCAGCAGGGCCAGGGGGCTAAGAAGCAATCAGCCCCAGCATTTT. The variable domain in full, with the rest retrieved from reference TRBV28 and TRBJ1-5, is DVKVTQSSRYLVKRTGEKVFLECVQDMDHENMFWYRQDPGLGLRLIYFSYDVKMKEKGDIPEGYSVSREKKERFSLILESASTNQTSMYLCASRARGLRSNQPQHFGDGTRLSIL.

This sequence joins TRBV6-1 and TRBJ1-2; D is uncertain. CDR1 is MNHNS and CDR2 is SASEGT in the germline V gene. Trimming shortened V by 6 bases and J by 8 bases, and 22 bases separated the two germline ends. CDR3 length: 15 amino acids. CDR3 bases: TGTGCCAGCAGCATCCGATTTTCGAGGGCCGACGGCTACACCTTC. It is translated as CASSIRFSRADGYTF.

The chain recombines TRBV6-1 with TRBJ1-2; 11 bases match TRBD1. CDR1 MNHNS and CDR2 SASEGT come from the germline V gene. The CDR3 consists of 16 residues. V was clipped by 6 bases and J by 8 bases; unmatched bases: 14. Here the CDR3 reads CASRFSVGTGGNGYTF. For the CDR3, the DNA is TGTGCCAGCAGGTTTTCCGTGGGGACAGGGGGTAACGGCTACACCTTC.

The J gene is TRBJ2-7, the V gene TRBV6-2 or TRBV6-3, with D perhaps matching TRBD2 (6 bases). Germline CDR1 and CDR2: MNHEY and SVGEGT. V was trimmed by 8 bases and J by 0 bases, leaving 20 bases between them. The CDR3 is 16 residues long. CDR3 bases: TGTGCCAGCCACTTGGGACTCCTGGGGGACTCCTACGAGCAGTACTTC. It translates to CASHLGLLGDSYEQYF.

The gene calls are TRBV21-1 and TRBJ1-4. TRBV21-1 is deemed a pseudogene. There are 14 residues in the CDR3. The CDR3 protein is CASSQCHSDEKLFF. In nucleotides, the CDR3 is TGTGCCAGCAGCCAATGTCACAGCGATGAAAAACTGTTTTTT.

This clonotype was recorded a few times. This sequence joins TRBV24-1 and TRBJ1-4; tentatively, D is TRBD1 (5 bases). Trimming left V 3 bases short and J 2 bases short, with 12 bases between. The CDR3 totals 16 residues. From germline, CDR1 is KGHDR and CDR2 SFDVKD. The CDR3 sequence: CATSDGGIRTNEKLFF. CDR3 sequence (DNA): TGTGCCACCAGTGATGGGGGAATAAGGACTAATGAAAAACTGTTTTTT.

The V and J genes are TRBV24-1 and TRBJ2-3; D possibly matches TRBD1 or TRBD2 (5 bases each). The V end lost 4 bases, the J end lost 2 bases, and 12 bases lay between the germline ends. Germline V CDR1 and CDR2: KGHDR, SFDVKD. The length of the CDR3 is 15 residues. The CDR3 loop is CATSDPGTFTDTQYF. The CDR3 nucleotides are TGTGCCACCAGTGACCCTGGGACCTTCACAGATACGCAGTATTTT.

This clonotype showed up just a few times. The V call is TRBV18, the J call TRBJ1-1, with 10 bases identical to TRBD1. Losses at the gene ends were 6 bases for V and 6 bases for J; bases not matched to a gene: 7. Looked up from germline, CDR1 is KGHSH and CDR2 is LQKENI. The CDR3 covers 14 residues. The CDR3 protein is CASSPTGGGSEAFF. The CDR3 DNA reads TGTGCCAGCTCCCCGACAGGGGGCGGCTCTGAAGCTTTCTTT.